The T cell receptor beta chain described here comes from a study of cytomegalovirus exposure and HLA in healthy donors. 13 Jbeta primers and 60 Vbeta primers were used for the PCR. The repertoire was sequenced with immunoSEQ multiplex PCR; TCRdb's copy has only in-frame clones and lacks some. The sample contains roughly 180,000 clones, 60% to 80% of which appear only once. The ends lost 5 bases at V and 6 bases at J; junction bases unmatched: 5. This CDR3 region has 15 residues. In germline, CDR1 is SNHLY, CDR2 FYNNEI. This chain connects TRBV2 to TRBJ2-1; 12 positions match TRBD2. The TCR sequence derives from a man between 45 and 60 years old in good health and CMV-seropositive. Sequenced input: PBMCs. CDR3 sequence: CASSTSGGLGNEQFF. The CDR3, as DNA: TGTGCCAGCAGTACTAGCGGGGGGTTAGGCAATGAGCAGTTCTTC.